This T cell receptor (beta chain) originates from a study of blood T cell repertoires in COVID-19. Study background: COVID-19 samples from acute and convalescent phases originated in the United States, Italy and Spain. T cells, B-cell-depleted T cells, or PBMCs supplied cDNA or gDNA.

As handled by the study authors: Amplified reference gene primers provided the basis for estimating nucleated cell counts. Libraries were prepared by immunoSEQ multiplex PCR; TCRdb keeps only in-frame clonotypes and omits some of them. Clone size and the V and J calls come from that table; the DNA yielded D and trimming. The sample has fewer than 200,000 clones; over 75% are singletons. The CDR3 sequence is 17 residues long. Between the trimmed V and J ends, which lost 0 bases and 7 bases, there was a span of 21 bases. CDR1 and CDR2 from the germline V gene are MRHNA and SNTAGT. The chain combines TRBV6-4 with TRBJ1-1; D possibly corresponds to TRBD1 (6 bases). This receptor was obtained from a woman aged 80 or over with acute or convalescent COVID-19. The sequenced sample was peripheral blood. This CDR3 reads CASSDSKAPHRAVEAFF. The CDR3 nucleotides are TGTGCCAGCAGTGACTCGAAGGCCCCCCACAGGGCCGTTGAAGCTTTCTTT.